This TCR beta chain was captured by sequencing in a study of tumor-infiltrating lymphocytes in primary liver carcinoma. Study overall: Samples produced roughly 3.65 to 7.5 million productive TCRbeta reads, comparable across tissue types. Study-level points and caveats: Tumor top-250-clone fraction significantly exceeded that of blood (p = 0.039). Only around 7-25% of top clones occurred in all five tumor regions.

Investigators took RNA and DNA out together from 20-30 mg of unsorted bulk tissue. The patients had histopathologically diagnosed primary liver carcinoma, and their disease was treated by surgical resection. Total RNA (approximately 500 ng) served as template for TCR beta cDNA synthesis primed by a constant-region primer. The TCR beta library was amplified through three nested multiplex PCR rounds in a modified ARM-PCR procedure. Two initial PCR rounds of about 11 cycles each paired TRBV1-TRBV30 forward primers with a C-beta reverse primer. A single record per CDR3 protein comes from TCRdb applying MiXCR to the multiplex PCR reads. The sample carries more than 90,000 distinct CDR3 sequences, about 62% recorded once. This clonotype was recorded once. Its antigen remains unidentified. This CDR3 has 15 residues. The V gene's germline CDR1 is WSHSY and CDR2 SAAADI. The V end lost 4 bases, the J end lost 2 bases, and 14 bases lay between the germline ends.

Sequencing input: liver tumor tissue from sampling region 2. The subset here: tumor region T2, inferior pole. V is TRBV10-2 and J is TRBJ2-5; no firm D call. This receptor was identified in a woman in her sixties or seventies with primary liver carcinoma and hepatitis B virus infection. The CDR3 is CASSAPQLGQETQYF. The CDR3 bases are TGCGCCAGCAGTGCTCCCCAGTTGGGTCAAGAGACCCAGTACTTC.